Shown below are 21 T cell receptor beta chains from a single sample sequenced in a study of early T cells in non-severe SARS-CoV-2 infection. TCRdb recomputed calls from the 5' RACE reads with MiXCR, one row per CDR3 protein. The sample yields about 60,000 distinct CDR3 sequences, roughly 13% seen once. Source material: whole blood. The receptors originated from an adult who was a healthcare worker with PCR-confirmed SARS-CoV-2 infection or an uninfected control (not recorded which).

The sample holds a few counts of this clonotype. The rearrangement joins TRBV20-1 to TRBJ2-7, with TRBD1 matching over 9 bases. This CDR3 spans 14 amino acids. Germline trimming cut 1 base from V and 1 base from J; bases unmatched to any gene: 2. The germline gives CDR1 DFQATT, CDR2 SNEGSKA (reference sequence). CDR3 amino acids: CSARVTGGSYEQYF. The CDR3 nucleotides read TGCAGTGCTAGAGTGACAGGGGGATCCTACGAGCAGTACTTC.

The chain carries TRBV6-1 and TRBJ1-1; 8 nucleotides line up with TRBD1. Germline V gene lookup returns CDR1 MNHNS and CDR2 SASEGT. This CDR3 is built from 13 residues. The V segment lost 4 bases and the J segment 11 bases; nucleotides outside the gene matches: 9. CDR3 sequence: CASSVSDRVWAFF. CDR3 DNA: TGTGCCAGCAGTGTCTCGGACAGGGTGTGGGCTTTCTTT.

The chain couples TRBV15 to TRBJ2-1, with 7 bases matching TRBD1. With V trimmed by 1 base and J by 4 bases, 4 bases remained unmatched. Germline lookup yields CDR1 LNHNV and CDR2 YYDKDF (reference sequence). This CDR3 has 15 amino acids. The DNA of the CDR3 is TGTGCCACCAGCAGAGGACAGGGCTATTACAATGAGCAGTTCTTC. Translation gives CATSRGQGYYNEQFF.

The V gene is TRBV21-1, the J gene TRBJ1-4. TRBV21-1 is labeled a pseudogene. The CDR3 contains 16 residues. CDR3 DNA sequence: TGTGCCAGCAGCAAAGGGGAGGAGGGTTGGGAGGAAAAACTGTTTTTT. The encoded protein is CASSKGEEGWEEKLFF.

The CDR3 sequence is CASSHTLDIYNEQFF. CDR3 coding DNA: TGTGCCAGCAGCCACACCCTGGACATCTACAATGAGCAGTTCTTC. The gene calls are TRBV14 and TRBJ2-1; tentative D call: TRBD1 (5 bases). The V gene lost 3 bases and the J gene lost 3 bases, with 12 bases spanning the gap. Germline V gene lookup returns CDR1 SGHDN and CDR2 FVKESK. The length of the CDR3 is 15 residues. Full variable domain (remainder filled in from reference TRBV14 and TRBJ2-1): EAGVTQFPSHSVIEKGQTVTLRCDPISGHDNLYWYRRVMGKEIKFLLHFVKESKQDESGMPNNRFLAERTGGTYSTLKVQPAELEDSGVYFCASSHTLDIYNEQFFGPGTRLTVL.

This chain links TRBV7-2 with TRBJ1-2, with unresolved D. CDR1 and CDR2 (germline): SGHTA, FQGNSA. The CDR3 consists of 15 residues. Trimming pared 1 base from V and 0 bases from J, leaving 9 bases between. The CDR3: CASSLDAVANYGYTF. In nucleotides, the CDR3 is TGTGCCAGCAGCTTAGACGCAGTAGCTAACTATGGCTACACCTTC.

CDR3 nucleotides: TGCGCCAGCAACGAGGGTTATAATTCACCCCTCCACTTT. Protein: CASNEGYNSPLHF. V and J are TRBV10-2 and TRBJ1-6; D is uncertain. The V and J ends lost 7 bases and 4 bases respectively, with 8 bases between them. Germline V gene sequence: CDR1 WSHSY, CDR2 SAAADI. CDR3 length equals 13 residues.

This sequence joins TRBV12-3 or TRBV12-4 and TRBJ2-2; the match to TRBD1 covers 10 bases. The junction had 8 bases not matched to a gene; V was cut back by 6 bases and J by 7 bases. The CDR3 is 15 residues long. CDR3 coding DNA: TGTGCCAGCAGCTCCGAGACAGGGGGCAACGGGGAGCTGTTTTTT. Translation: CASSSETGGNGELFF.

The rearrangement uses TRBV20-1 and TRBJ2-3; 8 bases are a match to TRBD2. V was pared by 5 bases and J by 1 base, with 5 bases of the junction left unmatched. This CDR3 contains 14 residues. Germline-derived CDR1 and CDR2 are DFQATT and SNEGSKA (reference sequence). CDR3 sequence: CSAPRGGRTDTQYF. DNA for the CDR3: TGCAGTGCTCCCCGCGGGGGGCGCACAGATACGCAGTATTTT.

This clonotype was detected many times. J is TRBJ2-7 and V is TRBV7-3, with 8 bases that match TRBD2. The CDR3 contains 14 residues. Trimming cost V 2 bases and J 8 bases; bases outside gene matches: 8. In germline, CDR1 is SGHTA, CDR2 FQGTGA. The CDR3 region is CASSLAGGPSKQYF. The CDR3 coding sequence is TGTGCCAGCAGCTTAGCGGGAGGACCTTCCAAGCAGTACTTC.

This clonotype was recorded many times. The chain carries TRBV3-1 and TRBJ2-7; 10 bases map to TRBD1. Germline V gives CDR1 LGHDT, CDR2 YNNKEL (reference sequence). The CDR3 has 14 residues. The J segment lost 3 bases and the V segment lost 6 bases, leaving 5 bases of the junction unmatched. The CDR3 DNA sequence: TGTGCCAGCAGTCCTGGACAGGGGGTCTACGAGCAGTACTTC. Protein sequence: CASSPGQGVYEQYF.

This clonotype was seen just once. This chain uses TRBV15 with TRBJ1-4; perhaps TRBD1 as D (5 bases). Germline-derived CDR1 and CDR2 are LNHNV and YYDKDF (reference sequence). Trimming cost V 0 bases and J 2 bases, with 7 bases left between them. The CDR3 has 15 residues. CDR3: CATSREDNTNEKLFF. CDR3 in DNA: TGTGCCACCAGCAGAGAGGACAATACTAATGAAAAACTGTTTTTT. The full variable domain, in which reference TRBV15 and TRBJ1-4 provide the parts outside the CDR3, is DAMVIQNPRYQVTQFGKPVTLSCSQTLNHNVMYWYQQKSSQAPKLLFHYYDKDFNNEADTPDNFQSRRPNTSFCFLDIRSPGLGDTAMYLCATSREDNTNEKLFFGSGTQLSVL.

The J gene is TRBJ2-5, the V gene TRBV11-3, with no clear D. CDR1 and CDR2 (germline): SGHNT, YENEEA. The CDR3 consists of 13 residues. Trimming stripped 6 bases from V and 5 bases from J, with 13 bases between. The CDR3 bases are TGTGCCAGCAGGACGCCCCCATCGGAGACCCAGTACTTC. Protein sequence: CASRTPPSETQYF.

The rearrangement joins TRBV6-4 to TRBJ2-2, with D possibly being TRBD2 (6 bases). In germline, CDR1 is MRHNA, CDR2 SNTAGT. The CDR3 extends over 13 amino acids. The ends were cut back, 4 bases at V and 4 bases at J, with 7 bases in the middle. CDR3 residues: CASSAGVTGELFF. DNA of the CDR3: TGTGCCAGCAGTGCGGGGGTCACCGGGGAGCTGTTTTTT.

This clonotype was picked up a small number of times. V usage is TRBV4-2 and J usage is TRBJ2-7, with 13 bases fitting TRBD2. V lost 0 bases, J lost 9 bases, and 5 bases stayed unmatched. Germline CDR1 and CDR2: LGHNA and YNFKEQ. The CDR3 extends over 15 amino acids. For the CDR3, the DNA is TGTGCCAGCAGCCAAGACTGGACTAGCGGGAGTGGGCAGTACTTC. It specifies CASSQDWTSGSGQYF.

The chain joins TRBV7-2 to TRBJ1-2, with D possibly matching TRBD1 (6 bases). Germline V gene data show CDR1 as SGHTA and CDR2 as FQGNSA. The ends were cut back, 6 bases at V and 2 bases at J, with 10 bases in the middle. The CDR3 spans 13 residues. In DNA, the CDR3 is TGTGCCAGCAGTACAGGGTGGAACTATGGCTACACCTTC. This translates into CASSTGWNYGYTF.

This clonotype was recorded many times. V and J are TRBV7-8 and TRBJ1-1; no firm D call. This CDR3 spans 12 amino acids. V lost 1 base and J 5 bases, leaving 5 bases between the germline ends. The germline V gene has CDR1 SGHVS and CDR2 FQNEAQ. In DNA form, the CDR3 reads TGTGCCAGCAGCTTAGGGGCGACTGAAGCTTTCTTT. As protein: CASSLGATEAFF.

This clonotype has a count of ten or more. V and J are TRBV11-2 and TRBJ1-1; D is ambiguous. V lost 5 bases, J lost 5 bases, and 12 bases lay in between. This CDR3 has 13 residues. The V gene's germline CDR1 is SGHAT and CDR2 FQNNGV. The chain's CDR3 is CASSQTGRTEAFF. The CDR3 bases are TGTGCCAGCAGCCAGACCGGGCGGACTGAAGCTTTCTTT.

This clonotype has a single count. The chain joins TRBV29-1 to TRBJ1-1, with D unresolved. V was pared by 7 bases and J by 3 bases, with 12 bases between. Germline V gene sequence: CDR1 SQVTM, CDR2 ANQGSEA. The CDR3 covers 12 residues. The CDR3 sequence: CSGQTIHTEAFF. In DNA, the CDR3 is TGCAGCGGTCAGACCATTCACACTGAAGCTTTCTTT.

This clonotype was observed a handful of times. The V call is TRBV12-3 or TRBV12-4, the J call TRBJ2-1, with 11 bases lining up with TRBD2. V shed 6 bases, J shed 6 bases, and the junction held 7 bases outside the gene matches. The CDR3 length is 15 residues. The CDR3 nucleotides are TGTGCCAGCAGCCCAACTAGCGGGAGAGCCAATGAGCAGTTCTTC. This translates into CASSPTSGRANEQFF.

The CDR3 here is CASSRLAGGPETQYF. The CDR3 DNA is TGTGCCAGCAGCAGACTAGCGGGAGGGCCGGAGACCCAGTACTTC. The chain couples TRBV6-2 or TRBV6-3 to TRBJ2-5; 14 bases match TRBD2. CDR1 is MNHEY, CDR2 SVGEGT, per germline. The CDR3 extends over 15 amino acids. V shed 6 bases, J shed 5 bases, and the junction held 5 bases outside the gene matches.